This TCR beta chain was obtained from a study of response to subunit inactivated influenza vaccine (dated by TCRdb to the late 2010s). At the level of the whole study: Deep quantitative T cell receptor repertoire profiling was used in the study to track responses to a trivalent subunit inactivated influenza vaccine.

V is pared back by 2 bases and J by 0 bases, with 7 bases lying between the germline termini. The CDR3 measures 13 amino acids from cysteine to phenylalanine. The kept DNA is CDR3 alone, 39 bases in frame from the first base. The germline V gene (reference sequence) gives CDR1 as DFQATT and CDR2 as SNEGSKA. Library generation was performed with RT-PCR. Sequencing was performed on an Illumina HiSeq 2500. TCRdb reworked the public reads: Q25 trimming with fastp, MiXCR clone assembly, productive beta chains retained. CDR3 protein duplicates are merged, each entry listing the most common genes and DNA. The sample records about half a million distinct CDR3 sequences, less than 8% of which are singletons. Of the sample, roughly 13% falls within the top ten clones. This clonotype was recorded a few times. There is no known antigen for this receptor. No base-level quality is on record; no much larger clone is a single base apart.

Paper-wide results and their limitations: It was suggested by the authors that each seasonal influenza vaccination may recruit only a limited number of new T cells.

This receptor chain uses TRBV20-1 and TRBJ1-1, with the D gene uncertain. Sequencing was performed on PBMCs from blood, taken around 25 months after vaccination. This TCR was sampled from a man in his fifties or sixties who received an inactivated influenza vaccine. Donor details come from another sample of the same person, matched by shared clones. The base sequence is TGCAGTGCTAGAATAGGGTTGAACACTGAAGCTTTCTTT. This codes for CSARIGLNTEAFF.